The text below deals with one TCR beta chain. This sample is drawn from a study of blood T cell repertoires in COVID-19. Assay used: immunoSEQ multiplex PCR; TCRdb lists only in-frame clones, some missing. Of some 220,000 clones detected, around 81% appear once; the ten largest clones hold around 6.8%. V gave up 2 bases and J gave up 6 bases; unmatched junction bases: 1. There are 12 residues in the CDR3. Germline loops: CDR1 GTSNPN, CDR2 SVGIG (reference sequence). The receptor comes from an older woman with active or convalescent COVID-19. Sample: peripheral blood. The chain joins TRBV30 to TRBJ2-7; 10 bases agree with TRBD1. The CDR3 here is CAWSRTGGEQYF. In DNA, the CDR3 is TGTGCCTGGAGTCGGACAGGGGGCGAGCAGTACTTC.